This TCR beta chain appears in the sequencing data of a study of memory CD4+ T cells and cytomegalovirus serostatus. On the study more broadly: Donors were healthy Belgian adults, under 10 CMV seropositive and 24 seronegative.

The germline CDR1 and CDR2 sequences are MNHEY and SMNVEV (reference sequence). The CDR3 totals 15 residues. V lost 5 bases and J lost 0, with 10 bases in between. Comment on this clone: Its antigen is not identified.

The sort gate was single viable CD3+CD4+CD8-CD45RO+ cells for memory CD4+ T cells. Positive selection with CD4 microbeads enriched total CD4+ T cells. Whole-study findings and limits: Of approximately 160 reported CMV TCRbeta sequences, 55 to 80 were found in memory CD4+ repertoires. Suggested: most of the CMV-linked TCR signature lies in CD4+ memory cells.

Repertoires were generated with immunoSEQ multiplex PCR, while TCRdb's copy carries only in-frame clones and drops some. Here the sample spans some 50,000 clones, roughly four fifths being singletons. This TCR came from an adult in good health and CMV-seronegative. The source material was memory CD4+ T cells from blood. The V gene is TRBV27, the J gene TRBJ2-2, with D tentatively TRBD1 or TRBD2 (5 bases each). In DNA form, the CDR3 reads TGTGCCAGCAGTCCGGGGCGGGCGAACACCGGGGAGCTGTTTTTT. This encodes CASSPGRANTGELFF.